This TCR beta chain was found in a study of CD8 T cells in ankylosing spondylitis. Of note for this clonotype: Its antigen is unidentified.

The study, taken as a whole, reports: A TCR beta motif of fewer than ten highly homologous variants seemed to mark ankylosing spondylitis blood. Disease-linked clones were reportedly significantly enriched in matched ankylosing spondylitis synovial fluid.

As the method for making TCR beta libraries, quantitative 5'-RACE with molecular barcodes was used. TCRdb used MiXCR to reprocess the 5' RACE reads, holding one entry per CDR3 protein. The sample holds 700,000 or so distinct CDR3 sequences; roughly 20% are singletons and the top ten take around 20%. V shed 2 bases, J shed 9 bases, and the junction held 7 bases outside the gene matches. The germline gives CDR1 DFQATT, CDR2 SNEGSKA (reference sequence). CDR3 length: 13 residues. The sequencing input was blood, either unsorted or a sorted T cell fraction (not recorded which). The chain has TRBV20-1 and TRBJ2-5; 9 nucleotides align to TRBD2. The TCR originated in a male donor with ankylosing spondylitis. The CDR3 region has the DNA TGCAGTGCTAGACGGACTAGCGATTTATCCCAGTACTTC. It encodes CSARRTSDLSQYF.